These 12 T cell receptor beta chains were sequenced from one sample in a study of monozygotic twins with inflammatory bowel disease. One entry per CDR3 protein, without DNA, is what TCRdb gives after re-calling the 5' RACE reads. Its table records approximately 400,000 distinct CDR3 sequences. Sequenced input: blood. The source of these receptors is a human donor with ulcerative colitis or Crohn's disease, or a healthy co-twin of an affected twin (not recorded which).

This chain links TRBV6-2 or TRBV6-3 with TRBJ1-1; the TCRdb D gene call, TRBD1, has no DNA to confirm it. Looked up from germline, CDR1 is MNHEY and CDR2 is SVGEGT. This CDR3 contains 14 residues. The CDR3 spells CASSAQGRHTEAFF.

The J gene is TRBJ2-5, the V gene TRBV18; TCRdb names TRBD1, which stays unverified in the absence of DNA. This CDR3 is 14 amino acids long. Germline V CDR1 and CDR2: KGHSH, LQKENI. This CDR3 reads CASSTDRVLETQYF.

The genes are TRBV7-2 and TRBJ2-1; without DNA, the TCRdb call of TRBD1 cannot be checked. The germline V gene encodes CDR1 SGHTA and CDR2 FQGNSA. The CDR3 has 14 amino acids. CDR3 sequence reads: CASSLDRASHEHFF.

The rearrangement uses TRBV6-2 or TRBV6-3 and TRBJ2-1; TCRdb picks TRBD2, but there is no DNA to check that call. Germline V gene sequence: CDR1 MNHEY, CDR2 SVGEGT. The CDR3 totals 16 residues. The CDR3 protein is CASSYSNRGGYNEQFF.

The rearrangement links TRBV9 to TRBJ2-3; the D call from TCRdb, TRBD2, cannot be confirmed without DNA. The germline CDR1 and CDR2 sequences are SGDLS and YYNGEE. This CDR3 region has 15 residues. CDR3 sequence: CASGRAGGPTDTQYF.

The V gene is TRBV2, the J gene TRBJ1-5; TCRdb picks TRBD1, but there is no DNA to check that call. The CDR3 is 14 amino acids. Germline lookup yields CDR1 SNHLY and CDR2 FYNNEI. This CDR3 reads CASRRGQSNQPQHF.

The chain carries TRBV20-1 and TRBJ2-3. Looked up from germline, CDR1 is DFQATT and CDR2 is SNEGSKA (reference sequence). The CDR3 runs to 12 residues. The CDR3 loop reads CSAPRVTDTQYF.

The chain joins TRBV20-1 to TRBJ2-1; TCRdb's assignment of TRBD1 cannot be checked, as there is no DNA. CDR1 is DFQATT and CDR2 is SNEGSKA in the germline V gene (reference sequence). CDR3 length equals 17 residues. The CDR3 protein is CSARDSQGRVLYNEQFF.

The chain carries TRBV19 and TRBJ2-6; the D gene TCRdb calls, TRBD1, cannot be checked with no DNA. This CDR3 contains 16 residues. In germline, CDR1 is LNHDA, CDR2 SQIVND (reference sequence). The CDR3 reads CASTDRGGPGANVLTF.

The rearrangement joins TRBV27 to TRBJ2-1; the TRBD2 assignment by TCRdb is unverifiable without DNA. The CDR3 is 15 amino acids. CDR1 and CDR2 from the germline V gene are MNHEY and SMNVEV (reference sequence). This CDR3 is CASSLYWRESNEQFF.

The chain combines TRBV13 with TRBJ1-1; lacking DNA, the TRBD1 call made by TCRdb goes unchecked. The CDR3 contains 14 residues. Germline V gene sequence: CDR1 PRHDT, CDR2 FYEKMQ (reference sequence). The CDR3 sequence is CASTPRHLYTEAFF.

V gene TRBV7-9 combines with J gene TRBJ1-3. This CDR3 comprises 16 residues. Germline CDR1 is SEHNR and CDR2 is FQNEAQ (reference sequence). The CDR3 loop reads CASSLVLGSSGNTIYF.